Each of the 25 T cell receptor beta chains below was sequenced from the same sample in a study of CD8 T cells in ankylosing spondylitis. Study-wide results and limits: Made up of about eight highly homologous variants, a TCR beta motif appeared characteristic of ankylosing spondylitis blood.

TCRdb recomputed calls from the 5' RACE reads with MiXCR, one row per CDR3 protein. Among fewer than 400,000 distinct CDR3 sequences listed, roughly 8% were seen once. No antigens are known for them. The sample consisted of blood, either unsorted or a sorted T cell fraction (not recorded which). The receptors here all came from a male donor with ankylosing spondylitis.

The table lists this clonotype with many counts. The CDR3, as DNA: TGTGCCATCAGCGAGGGACAGGGGATGCACTCTGGGGCCAACGTCCTGACTTTC. Translating gives CAISEGQGMHSGANVLTF. The chain recombines TRBV10-3 with TRBJ2-6; 10 bases align to TRBD1. The CDR3 has 18 residues. Germline loops: CDR1 ENHRY, CDR2 SYGVKD. After removal of 6 bases from V and 0 bases from J, the junction contained 8 bases not matched to a gene.

The sample holds many counts of this clonotype. The CDR3 nucleotides are TGTGCCAGCGGAATAGGCTACGAGCAGTACTTC. It translates to CASGIGYEQYF. The rearrangement uses TRBV28 and TRBJ2-7; D is ambiguous. V lost 8 bases, J lost 3 bases, and 8 bases lay in between. Looked up from germline, CDR1 is MDHEN and CDR2 is SYDVKM. CDR3 length: 11 amino acids.

This clonotype appeared a few times. The rearrangement links TRBV4-3 to TRBJ2-1, with 7 nucleotides matching TRBD2. In germline, CDR1 is LGHNA, CDR2 YSLEER. The CDR3 covers 15 residues. With V trimmed by 0 bases and J by 5 bases, 4 bases remained unmatched. This chain's CDR3 is CASSQEPSGHNEQFF. The CDR3 coding sequence is TGCGCCAGCAGCCAAGAACCTAGCGGTCACAATGAGCAGTTCTTC.

This clonotype showed up many times. This sequence joins TRBV20-1 and TRBJ2-1; D is unclear. The V gene lost 6 bases and the J gene lost 4 bases, with 16 bases spanning the gap. CDR3 size: 14 residues. Germline lookup yields CDR1 DFQATT and CDR2 SNEGSKA (reference sequence). CDR3 nucleotide sequence: TGCAGTGCCGCCGGTAGGGCTAGATACAATGAGCAGTTCTTC. It specifies CSAAGRARYNEQFF.

The V and J genes are TRBV7-9 and TRBJ2-3; 11 bases map to TRBD2. This CDR3 contains 13 residues. The V gene's germline CDR1 is SEHNR and CDR2 FQNEAQ (reference sequence). V was pared by 10 bases and J by 4 bases, with 4 bases of the junction left unmatched. CDR3 sequence reads: CATLAGGPDTQYF. CDR3 nucleotides: TGTGCCACCTTAGCGGGAGGGCCAGATACGCAGTATTTT.

V usage is TRBV10-1 and J usage is TRBJ2-3; 8 positions match TRBD2. The trim removed 2 bases at V and 5 bases at J, leaving 9 bases unmatched. The CDR3 consists of 16 residues. The V gene's germline CDR1 is WNHNN and CDR2 SYGVQD (reference sequence). The CDR3 sequence: CASSEGPGGPRDTQYF. The DNA for the CDR3 is TGCGCCAGCAGTGAGGGCCCGGGAGGGCCTAGAGATACGCAGTATTTT.

This clonotype was counted at least ten times. The chain links TRBV28 to TRBJ2-1; no clear D gene. Per the germline V gene, CDR1 is MDHEN and CDR2 is SYDVKM. The germline V and J ends were trimmed by 4 bases and 2 bases, with 12 bases remaining between them. The CDR3 runs to 15 residues. CDR3 coding DNA: TGTGCCAGCAGTTCAATTACCCCCACCTACAATGAGCAGTTCTTC. Its translation: CASSSITPTYNEQFF.

This clonotype was seen at least ten times. The rearrangement uses TRBV4-3 and TRBJ1-3, with D tentatively TRBD1 (6 bases). V was clipped by 3 bases and J by 1 base, with 16 bases between them. The CDR3 is 17 amino acids. Germline V gene data show CDR1 as LGHNA and CDR2 as YSLEER. The CDR3 DNA reads TGCGCCAGCAGCCAGAACGCCGGGACAATGTCTGGAAACACCATATATTTT. Its translation: CASSQNAGTMSGNTIYF.

There are a few counts of this clonotype. The rearrangement joins TRBV7-9 to TRBJ2-7; possible D gene TRBD1, 5 bases. The germline V gene encodes CDR1 SEHNR and CDR2 FQNEAQ (reference sequence). The V gene lost 2 bases and the J gene lost 7 bases, with 9 bases spanning the gap. This CDR3 has 12 amino acids. The CDR3 DNA reads as TGTGCCAGCAGCTTACAGGGCCTGGAGCAGTACTTC. It specifies CASSLQGLEQYF.

This clonotype was seen more than once but under ten times. This chain joins TRBV20-1 and TRBJ1-5, with unresolved D. The CDR3 sequence is 13 residues long. Looked up from germline, CDR1 is DFQATT and CDR2 is SNEGSKA (reference sequence). Between the trimmed V and J ends, which lost 4 bases and 2 bases, there was a span of 9 bases. CDR3 in DNA: TGCAGTGCTACTCTCGGTCGCAATCAGCCCCAGCATTTT. It codes for CSATLGRNQPQHF.

This clonotype was picked up a small number of times. The chain links TRBV20-1 to TRBJ1-1; no firm D call. CDR1 DFQATT and CDR2 SNEGSKA come from the germline V gene (reference sequence). The CDR3 consists of 17 residues. V dropped 5 bases and J dropped 0 bases, with 22 bases sitting between them. The CDR3 here is CSAGGDGVVMVNTEAFF. The CDR3 DNA reads as TGCAGTGCTGGAGGCGATGGGGTAGTGATGGTGAACACTGAAGCTTTCTTT.

The genes are TRBV12-3 or TRBV12-4 and TRBJ1-6; D ambiguous. V was cut by 3 bases and J by 4 bases, with 7 bases left in between. There are 14 residues in the CDR3. In DNA, the CDR3 is TGTGCCAGCAGTTTTGGAGAGTATAATTCACCCCTCCACTTT. It codes for CASSFGEYNSPLHF.

This clonotype was found a few times. The chain links TRBV6-5 to TRBJ2-7, with D perhaps assigned TRBD1 or TRBD2 (5 bases each). The CDR3 extends over 14 amino acids. CDR1 MNHEY and CDR2 SVGAGI come from the germline V gene. V shed 2 bases and J shed 3 bases, with 11 bases lying between them. The CDR3 region has the DNA TGTGCCAGCAGTTACGGCAGGGACCGCTACGAGCAGTACTTC. Encoded protein: CASSYGRDRYEQYF.

The genes are TRBV18 and TRBJ2-1, with TRBD2 identical over 12 bases. This CDR3 contains 15 residues. The junction had 6 bases not matched to a gene; V was cut back by 3 bases and J by 9 bases. The V gene's germline CDR1 is KGHSH and CDR2 LQKENI. The CDR3 DNA reads as TGTGCCAGCTCACCGACGACTAGCGGGAGCCGTGAGCAGTTCTTC. Protein sequence: CASSPTTSGSREQFF. The whole variable domain, remainder taken from reference TRBV18 and TRBJ2-1, is NAGVMQNPRHLVRRRGQEARLRCSPMKGHSHVYWYRQLPEEGLKFMVYLQKENIIDESGMPKERFSAEFPKEGPSILRIQQVVRGDSAAYFCASSPTTSGSREQFFGPGTRLTVL.

This clonotype appeared many times. The genes are TRBV10-2 and TRBJ1-5, with TRBD1 as a possible D gene (6 bases). Trimming pared 5 bases from V and 7 bases from J, leaving 21 bases between. Germline V gene lookup returns CDR1 WSHSY and CDR2 SAAADI. The CDR3 covers 16 residues. The chain's CDR3 is CASSFNFDRTKQPQHF. CDR3 bases: TGCGCCAGCAGTTTCAACTTCGACAGGACTAAACAGCCCCAGCATTTT.

This chain connects TRBV7-9 to TRBJ2-7; 16 bases map to TRBD2. The CDR3 extends over 16 amino acids. Germline values: CDR1 SEHNR, CDR2 FQNEAQ (reference sequence). After removal of 5 bases from V and 7 bases from J, the junction contained 8 bases not matched to a gene. The CDR3 here is CASSPRGLAGGNEQYF. CDR3 bases: TGTGCCAGCAGCCCTAGGGGACTAGCGGGAGGGAATGAGCAGTACTTC.

This chain joins TRBV5-1 and TRBJ2-1; 9 bases are shared with TRBD2. Trimming at V came to 9 bases and at J to 4 bases, leaving 11 bases not matched to a gene. CDR3 size: 15 residues. Germline CDR1 and CDR2: SGHRS and YFSETQ. In DNA, the CDR3 is TGCGCCACCGGGAAGCGGGAGGCCCCTTACAATGAGCAGTTCTTC. This sequence encodes CATGKREAPYNEQFF.

The chain joins TRBV20-1 to TRBJ2-1; 8 bases map to TRBD2. The junction had 13 bases not matched to a gene; V was cut back by 0 bases and J by 6 bases. Germline values: CDR1 DFQATT, CDR2 SNEGSKA (reference sequence). The CDR3 consists of 17 residues. The CDR3 DNA reads as TGCAGTGCTAGAGACGTCCTCATGGGACTAGGGGGCAATGAGCAGTTCTTC. Translation: CSARDVLMGLGGNEQFF.

V gene TRBV9 combines with J gene TRBJ2-7; either TRBD1 or TRBD2 may supply D (5 bases each). The CDR3 covers 15 residues. V was shortened by 0 bases and J by 0 bases, with 10 bases between the two germline ends. Germline V gene lookup returns CDR1 SGDLS and CDR2 YYNGEE. The CDR3 loop is CASSVGDGHSYEQYF. In nucleotides, the CDR3 is TGTGCCAGCAGCGTAGGGGACGGACACTCCTACGAGCAGTACTTC. Supplemented by reference TRBV9 and TRBJ2-7, the full variable domain reads DSGVTQTPKHLITATGQRVTLRCSPRSGDLSVYWYQQSLDQGLQFLIQYYNGEERAKGNILERFSAQQFPDLHSELNLSSLELGDSALYFCASSVGDGHSYEQYFGPGTRLTVT.

This clonotype has at least ten counts. J is TRBJ2-1 and V is TRBV7-2; 8 nucleotides line up with TRBD2. J gave up 6 bases and V 4 bases, and 11 bases lay outside the gene matches. The CDR3 loop spans 16 amino acids. CDR1 and CDR2 from the germline V gene are SGHTA and FQGNSA. The CDR3 loop reads CASSSSPAGGVNEQFF. In DNA form, the CDR3 reads TGTGCCAGCAGCTCCTCTCCCGCGGGGGGTGTCAATGAGCAGTTCTTC.

The V and J genes are TRBV7-2 and TRBJ2-7, with D possibly matching TRBD1 (5 bases). The CDR3 runs 14 residues. Between the trimmed V and J ends, which lost 4 bases and 6 bases, there was a span of 16 bases. CDR1 is SGHTA and CDR2 is FQGNSA in the germline V gene. CDR3 in amino acids: CASSSGPALSEQYF. For the CDR3, the DNA is TGTGCCAGCAGCTCAGGGCCCGCTTTAAGCGAGCAGTACTTC.

The chain combines TRBV27 with TRBJ2-7; no clear D. This CDR3 spans 15 amino acids. Per germline, CDR1 MNHEY and CDR2 SMNVEV (reference sequence). Trimming removed 2 bases at V and 3 bases at J, with 14 bases between. Here the CDR3 reads CASSLPCDSFYEQYF. The CDR3 DNA is TGTGCCAGCAGTTTACCTTGCGACTCATTCTACGAGCAGTACTTC.

In DNA, the CDR3 is TGTGCCAGCAGCCGAAATCGAGGGGGTTACGAGCAGTACTTC. This gives the protein CASSRNRGGYEQYF. The chain links TRBV14 to TRBJ2-7; D may be TRBD1 (6 bases). V was cut by 4 bases and J by 4 bases, with 14 bases left in between. This CDR3 comprises 14 residues. Looked up from germline, CDR1 is SGHDN and CDR2 is FVKESK.

J is TRBJ1-6 and V is TRBV10-3; D call uncertain. Germline-derived CDR1 and CDR2 are ENHRY and SYGVKD. This CDR3 has 14 amino acids. V dropped 1 base and J dropped 8 bases, with 9 bases sitting between them. The CDR3 DNA reads TGTGCCATCAGTGAGTTAGGACGAGATTCACCCCTCCACTTT. As protein: CAISELGRDSPLHF.

The chain combines TRBV7-9 with TRBJ2-2; D call uncertain. The germline V and J ends were trimmed by 4 bases and 1 base, with 13 bases remaining between them. CDR3 length equals 16 residues. The germline gives CDR1 SEHNR, CDR2 FQNEAQ (reference sequence). The CDR3 loop reads CASSSEVGENTGELFF. The CDR3 DNA sequence: TGTGCCAGCAGCTCCGAAGTCGGAGAGAACACCGGGGAGCTGTTTTTT.